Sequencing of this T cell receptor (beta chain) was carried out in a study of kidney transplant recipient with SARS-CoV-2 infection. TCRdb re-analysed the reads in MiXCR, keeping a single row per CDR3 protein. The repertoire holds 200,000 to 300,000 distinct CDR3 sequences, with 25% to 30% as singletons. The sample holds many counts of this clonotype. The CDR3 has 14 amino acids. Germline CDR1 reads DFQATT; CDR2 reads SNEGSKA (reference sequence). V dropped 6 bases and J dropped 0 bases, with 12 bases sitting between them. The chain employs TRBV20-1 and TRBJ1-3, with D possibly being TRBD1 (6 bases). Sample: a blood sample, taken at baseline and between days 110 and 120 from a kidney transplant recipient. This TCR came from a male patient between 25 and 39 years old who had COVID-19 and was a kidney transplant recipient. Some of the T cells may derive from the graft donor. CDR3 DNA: TGCAGTGCCCCGGGGGGCAGCTCTGGAAACACCATATATTTT. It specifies CSAPGGSSGNTIYF.